A single sample gave rise to the 13 T cell receptor beta chains below, sequenced in a study of shared clonotypes between healthy human individuals. Clones were sequenced by immunoSEQ multiplex PCR, and TCRdb holds only the in-frame ones, with some missing. The table shows fewer than 2.5 million clones, with 80% to 95% occurring only once. Sequences were obtained from naive CD4+ T cells from PBMCs. Subset in this sample: CD45RA+ positively selected. These receptors all stem from a man in his late teens or twenties in good health. Some clones in this sample may be carry-over from other donors' samples.

The V and J genes are TRBV6-5 and TRBJ2-7; tentatively, D is TRBD1 (5 bases). This CDR3 spans 14 amino acids. Trimming shortened V by 0 bases and J by 5 bases, and 11 bases separated the two germline ends. Germline V CDR1 and CDR2: MNHEY, SVGAGI. This chain's CDR3 is CASSYSGRVHEQYF. In DNA form, the CDR3 reads TGTGCCAGCAGTTACTCGGGCAGGGTCCACGAGCAGTACTTC.

As concerns this clone: The junction departs from germline at one end; a sequencing error may be responsible. The chain is built from TRBV30 and TRBJ1-1; D gene unclear. The CDR3 loop spans 15 amino acids. Per germline, CDR1 GTSNPN and CDR2 SVGIG (reference sequence). DNA of the CDR3: TGTGCCTGGGGAAAACGGACCTACATGAACACTGAAGCTTCCTTT. This encodes CAWGKRTYMNTEASF.

CDR3 loop: CASSFRQPSTDTQYF. CDR3 nucleotide sequence: TGCGCCAGCAGCTTTAGACAGCCTAGCACAGATACGCAGTATTTT. The chain joins TRBV5-1 to TRBJ2-3, with a weak D call TRBD1 (5 bases). The germline gives CDR1 SGHRS, CDR2 YFSETQ. The CDR3 contains 15 residues. V was trimmed by 2 bases and J by 0 bases, leaving 10 bases between them.

The chain carries TRBV6-5 and TRBJ1-2; TRBD1 matches 10 bases. The CDR3 spans 15 residues. The V segment lost 6 bases and the J segment 8 bases; nucleotides outside the gene matches: 12. Germline loops: CDR1 MNHEY, CDR2 SVGAGI. The CDR3 spells CASRYNSDRGLGYTF. CDR3 bases: TGTGCCAGCAGATATAACAGTGACAGGGGGCTAGGCTACACCTTC.

V is TRBV7-2 and J is TRBJ2-1; TRBD1 might be the D (5 bases). The CDR3 is made up of 15 amino acids. Between the trimmed V and J ends, which lost 5 bases and 3 bases, there was a span of 14 bases. Germline loops: CDR1 SGHTA, CDR2 FQGNSA. The CDR3 spells CASSKERQYYNEQFF. In nucleotides, the CDR3 is TGTGCCAGCAGCAAAGAACGACAGTACTACAATGAGCAGTTCTTC.

The chain couples TRBV30 to TRBJ2-1, with D possibly being TRBD2 (6 bases). Trimming pared 8 bases from V and 0 bases from J, leaving 20 bases between. The CDR3 spans 16 residues. Looked up from germline, CDR1 is GTSNPN and CDR2 is SVGIG (reference sequence). The CDR3 bases are TGTGCCCTTACGGAGGGAGCGGGCCGCTCCTACAATGAGCAGTTCTTC. Translating it yields CALTEGAGRSYNEQFF.

V gene TRBV18 combines with J gene TRBJ2-5; possible D gene TRBD1, 5 bases. Between the trimmed V and J ends, which lost 1 base and 3 bases, there was a span of 9 bases. Germline loops: CDR1 KGHSH, CDR2 LQKENI. The CDR3 loop spans 14 amino acids. The CDR3 bases are TGTGCCAGCTCACCACTGGACATCGAAGAGACCCAGTACTTC. It translates to CASSPLDIEETQYF.

The CDR3 DNA reads as TGTGCCAGCAGCCGGGACAGGGCGGCCGGGGAGCTGTTTTTT. Translated, it gives CASSRDRAAGELFF. J is TRBJ2-2 and V is TRBV6-1, with 9 bases matching TRBD1. Germline V CDR1 and CDR2: MNHNS, SASEGT. The CDR3 is 14 amino acids. The V and J ends lost 6 bases and 6 bases, in that order; junction bases with no gene match: 5.

The CDR3 region has the DNA TGTGCCAGCAGCCAAGGTTTTAAGGGACAGGCTATCTTTTATGAAAAACTGTTTTTT. It is translated as CASSQGFKGQAIFYEKLFF. This chain joins TRBV4-2 and TRBJ1-4; TRBD1 matches 8 bases. The CDR3 totals 19 residues. The germline V gene has CDR1 LGHNA and CDR2 YNFKEQ. The V segment lost 1 base and the J segment 6 bases; nucleotides outside the gene matches: 16.

This rearrangement joins TRBV29-1 to TRBJ1-3; D not certain. The CDR3 totals 13 residues. Trimming stripped 3 bases from V and 8 bases from J, with 14 bases between. Germline V gene sequence: CDR1 SQVTM, CDR2 ANQGSEA. CDR3 loop: CSVDLKEGYTIYF. CDR3 in DNA: TGCAGCGTTGATTTGAAAGAAGGGTACACCATATATTTT.

CDR3 protein: CATRTYPQIAFF. For the CDR3, the DNA is TGTGCCACCCGGACGTATCCGCAAATAGCTTTCTTT. The chain combines TRBV28 with TRBJ1-1; D not resolved. V lost 10 bases and J 10 bases, leaving 19 bases between the germline ends. This CDR3 comprises 12 residues. Germline CDR1 is MDHEN and CDR2 is SYDVKM.

J is TRBJ2-3 and V is TRBV7-7, with D unclear. Germline V gene sequence: CDR1 SSHAT, CDR2 FNYEAQ (reference sequence). The CDR3 consists of 12 residues. Trimming removed 5 bases from V and 5 bases from J, with 8 bases in between. This CDR3 reads CASSDGRDTQYF. The CDR3 DNA reads as TGTGCCAGCAGCGACGGTAGAGATACGCAGTATTTT.

This chain joins TRBV10-1 and TRBJ2-3; 15 positions agree with TRBD2. The CDR3 loop spans 18 amino acids. V trimming: 4 bases; J trimming: 1 base; junction bases outside the gene matches: 6. Looked up from germline, CDR1 is WNHNN and CDR2 is SYGVQD (reference sequence). CDR3 coding DNA: TGCGCCAGCAGTGGAGGACTAGCGGGAGGGCATGGCACAGATACGCAGTATTTT. It is translated as CASSGGLAGGHGTDTQYF.